The 10 T cell receptor beta chains listed next were all sequenced from one sample in a study of control samples from healthy donors and cancer patients. TCRdb's copy holds only in-frame clones and misses some; the assay was immunoSEQ multiplex PCR. This table has about 120,000 clones, roughly 90% appearing once. Sample: blood. The receptors come from a man aged 50-60 years in good health.

V is TRBV29-1 and J is TRBJ1-1; D not certain. The length of the CDR3 is 13 residues. Germline values: CDR1 SQVTM, CDR2 ANQGSEA. V lost 8 bases and J 1 base, leaving 14 bases between the germline ends. CDR3: CSLTVGWNTEAFF. The CDR3 DNA reads as TGCAGCCTGACCGTGGGATGGAACACTGAAGCTTTCTTT.

The chain is built from TRBV11-3 and TRBJ1-1, with TRBD1 matching over 7 bases. The V gene's germline CDR1 is SGHNT and CDR2 YENEEA. The V and J ends lost 5 bases and 1 base, in that order; junction bases with no gene match: 1. This CDR3 region has 13 residues. The CDR3 protein is CASSRTGNTEAFF. The CDR3 DNA sequence: TGTGCCAGCAGCCGGACAGGGAACACTGAAGCTTTCTTT.

The chain uses TRBV27 and TRBJ2-7; D unclear. The CDR3 length is 13 residues. V dropped 3 bases and J dropped 2 bases, with 8 bases sitting between them. CDR1 is MNHEY and CDR2 is SMNVEV in the germline V gene (reference sequence). Here the CDR3 DNA reads TGTGCCAGCAGTTTGGGCAGGACCTACGAGCAGTACTTC. Residues: CASSLGRTYEQYF.

V and J are TRBV6-5 and TRBJ1-1, with D uncertain. The length of the CDR3 is 13 residues. V lost 4 bases and J 4 bases, leaving 10 bases between the germline ends. Per germline, CDR1 MNHEY and CDR2 SVGAGI. CDR3 nucleotides: TGTGCCAGCAGTTTATGGGAATCCACTGAAGCTTTCTTT. It translates to CASSLWESTEAFF.

The V call is TRBV11-3, the J call TRBJ2-4; D gene uncertain. Trimming removed 3 bases at V and 3 bases at J, with 6 bases between. The CDR3 runs to 13 residues. Germline V gene lookup returns CDR1 SGHNT and CDR2 YENEEA. DNA of the CDR3: TGTGCCAGCAGCTTGAACAACAAAAACATTCAGTACTTC. Its translation is CASSLNNKNIQYF.

This clone was counted many times. Other DNA sequences in the sample encode the same CDR3. The chain combines TRBV5-5 with TRBJ2-7, with D unclear. CDR1 is SGHKS, CDR2 YYEKEE, per germline (reference sequence). Deletions cut 0 bases from V and 4 bases from J, with 5 bases between. This CDR3 has 12 amino acids. The CDR3 is CASSLVGYEQYF. CDR3 nucleotide sequence: TGTGCCAGCAGCTTGGTGGGATACGAGCAGTACTTC.

This rearrangement joins TRBV11-2 to TRBJ2-7; the D gene is possibly TRBD2 (5 bases). The germline V gene encodes CDR1 SGHAT and CDR2 FQNNGV. This CDR3 comprises 14 residues. The V and J ends lost 0 bases and 4 bases respectively, with 10 bases between them. CDR3 region: CASSLDPGVYEQYF. DNA for the CDR3: TGTGCCAGCAGCTTAGATCCCGGGGTGTACGAGCAGTACTTC.

The chain combines TRBV7-7 with TRBJ2-3; D is uncertain. The CDR3 sequence is 15 residues long. V lost 1 base and J lost 0, with 8 bases in between. The germline CDR1 and CDR2 sequences are SSHAT and FNYEAQ (reference sequence). CDR3 loop: CASSLVSASTDTQYF. The DNA for the CDR3 is TGTGCCAGCAGCTTAGTGTCAGCTAGCACAGATACGCAGTATTTT.

CDR3 residues: CASSLVYGSTLNYNSPLHF. The CDR3 DNA reads as TGTGCCAGCAGCTTGGTCTACGGCAGCACCTTAAACTATAATTCACCCCTCCACTTT. The chain links TRBV5-8 to TRBJ1-6, with D uncertain. The CDR3 has 19 amino acids. CDR1 and CDR2 (germline): SGHTS, YDEGEE. Trimming cost V 0 bases and J 3 bases, with 19 bases left between them.

The J gene is TRBJ2-7, the V gene TRBV28; no clear D. V was cut by 1 base and J by 2 bases, with 3 bases left in between. CDR1 is MDHEN and CDR2 is SYDVKM in the germline V gene. The CDR3 runs 12 residues. The CDR3 nucleotides read TGTGCCAGCAGTTTATCGGCCTACGAGCAGTACTTC. Residues: CASSLSAYEQYF.